The TCR beta chain under discussion was sequenced for a study of blood T cell repertoires in COVID-19. In the study overall: Researchers got acute and convalescent COVID-19 samples from the United States, Italy and Spain. T cells, B-cell-depleted T cells, or PBMCs provided the cDNA or gDNA that served as material.

With respect to this clone: This specimen includes other DNA sequences encoding the same CDR3.

Source study methods: Quantification of nucleated cells was approximated via reference gene primer amplification. Profiled with immunoSEQ multiplex PCR; TCRdb holds only in-frame clones, not every one. V and J calls and clone size are as listed in that table; D and trimming were resolved from the DNA. The repertoire holds approximately 77,000 clones, with roughly 90% as singletons. The ends lost 2 bases at V and 4 bases at J; junction bases unmatched: 3. The CDR3 runs to 14 residues. From germline, CDR1 is MNHEY and CDR2 SVGAGI. The chain couples TRBV6-5 to TRBJ1-2; 8 nucleotides match TRBD1. The origin of this receptor is a man aged 30 to 39 with acute or convalescent COVID-19. The specimen sequenced was peripheral blood. CDR3 DNA sequence: TGTGCCAGCAGTTACGGACAGGGCGGCTATGGCTACACCTTC. It specifies CASSYGQGGYGYTF.